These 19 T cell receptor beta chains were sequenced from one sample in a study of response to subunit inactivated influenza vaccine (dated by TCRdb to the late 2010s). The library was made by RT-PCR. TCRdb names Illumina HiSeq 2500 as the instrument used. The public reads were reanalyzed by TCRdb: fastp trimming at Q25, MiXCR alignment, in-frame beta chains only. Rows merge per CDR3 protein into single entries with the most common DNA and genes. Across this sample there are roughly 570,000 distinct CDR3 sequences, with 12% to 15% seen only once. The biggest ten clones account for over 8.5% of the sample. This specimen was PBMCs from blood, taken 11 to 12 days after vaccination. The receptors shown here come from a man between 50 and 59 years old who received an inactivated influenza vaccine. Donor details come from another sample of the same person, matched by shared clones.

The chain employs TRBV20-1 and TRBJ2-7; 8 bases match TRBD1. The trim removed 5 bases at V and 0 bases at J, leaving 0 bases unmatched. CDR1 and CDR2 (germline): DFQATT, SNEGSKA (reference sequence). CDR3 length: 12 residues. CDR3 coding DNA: TGCAGTGCTGACAGGGGCTCCTACGAGCAGTACTTC. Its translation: CSADRGSYEQYF.

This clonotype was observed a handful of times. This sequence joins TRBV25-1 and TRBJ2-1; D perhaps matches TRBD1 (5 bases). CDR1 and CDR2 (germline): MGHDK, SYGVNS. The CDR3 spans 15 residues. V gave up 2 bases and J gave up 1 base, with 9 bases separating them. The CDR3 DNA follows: TGTGCCAGCAGTGAAAGCAGGGTTTCCTACAATGAGCAGTTCTTC. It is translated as CASSESRVSYNEQFF.

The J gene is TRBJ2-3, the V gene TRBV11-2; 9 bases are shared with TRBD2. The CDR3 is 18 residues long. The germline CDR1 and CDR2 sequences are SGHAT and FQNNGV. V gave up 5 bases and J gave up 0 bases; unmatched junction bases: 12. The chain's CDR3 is CASSPQGSGGASTDTQYF. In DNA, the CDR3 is TGTGCCAGCAGCCCTCAGGGTAGCGGGGGAGCAAGCACAGATACGCAGTATTTT.

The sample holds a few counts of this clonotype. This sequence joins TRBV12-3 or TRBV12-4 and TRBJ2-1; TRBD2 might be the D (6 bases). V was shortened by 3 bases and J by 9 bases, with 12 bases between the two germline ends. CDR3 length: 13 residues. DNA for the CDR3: TGTGCCAGCAGTTTGGGCGGGAACGGTGAGCAGTTCTTC. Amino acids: CASSLGGNGEQFF.

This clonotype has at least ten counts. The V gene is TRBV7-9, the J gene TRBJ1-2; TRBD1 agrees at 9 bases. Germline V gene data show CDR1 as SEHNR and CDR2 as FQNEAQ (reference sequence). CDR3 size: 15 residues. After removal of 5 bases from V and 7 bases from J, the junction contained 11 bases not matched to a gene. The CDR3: CASSPRTGASGGYTF. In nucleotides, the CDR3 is TGTGCCAGCAGCCCAAGGACAGGGGCCAGTGGTGGCTACACCTTC.

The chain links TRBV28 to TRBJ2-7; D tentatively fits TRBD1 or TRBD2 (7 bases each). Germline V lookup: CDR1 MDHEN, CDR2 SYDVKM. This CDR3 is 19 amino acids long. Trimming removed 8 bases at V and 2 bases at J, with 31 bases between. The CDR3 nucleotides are TGTGCCAGCGGAACCCAGGGGGACACTAGGGGAGGGTTTACCTACGAGCAGTACTTC. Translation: CASGTQGDTRGGFTYEQYF.

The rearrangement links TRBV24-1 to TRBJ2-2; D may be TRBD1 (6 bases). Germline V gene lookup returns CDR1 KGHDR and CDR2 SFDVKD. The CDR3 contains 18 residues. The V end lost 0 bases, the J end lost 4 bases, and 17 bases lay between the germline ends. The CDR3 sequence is CATSDLQGSDVRTGELFF. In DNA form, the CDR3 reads TGTGCCACCAGTGATTTGCAGGGGTCGGATGTCCGCACCGGGGAGCTGTTTTTT.

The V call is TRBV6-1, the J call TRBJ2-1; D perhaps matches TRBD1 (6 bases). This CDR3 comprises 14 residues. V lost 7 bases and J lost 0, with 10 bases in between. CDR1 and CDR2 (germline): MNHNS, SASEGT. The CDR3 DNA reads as TGTGCCAGCAAGGGGGTCGGCTCCTACAATGAGCAGTTCTTC. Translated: CASKGVGSYNEQFF.

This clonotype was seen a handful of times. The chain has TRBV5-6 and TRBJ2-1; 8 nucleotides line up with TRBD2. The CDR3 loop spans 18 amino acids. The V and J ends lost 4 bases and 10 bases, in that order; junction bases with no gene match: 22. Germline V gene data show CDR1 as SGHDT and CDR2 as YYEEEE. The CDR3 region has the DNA TGTGCCAGCAGCCCATTGGGGACCGGCGGGGGGACAAACGAAGAGCAGTTCTTC. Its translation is CASSPLGTGGGTNEEQFF.

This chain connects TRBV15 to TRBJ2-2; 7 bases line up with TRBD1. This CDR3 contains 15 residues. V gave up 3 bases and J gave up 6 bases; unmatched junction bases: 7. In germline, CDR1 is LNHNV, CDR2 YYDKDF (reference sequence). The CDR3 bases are TGTGCCACCAGCAGGGGGACAGCCCCCGCCGGGGAGCTGTTTTTT. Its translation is CATSRGTAPAGELFF.

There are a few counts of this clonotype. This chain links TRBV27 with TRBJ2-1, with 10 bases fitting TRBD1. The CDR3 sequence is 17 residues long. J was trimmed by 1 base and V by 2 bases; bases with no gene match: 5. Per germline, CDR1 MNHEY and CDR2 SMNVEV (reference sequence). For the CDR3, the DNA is TGTGCCAGCAGTTTAGCCGGGACAGGGGCTTCCTACAATGAGCAGTTCTTC. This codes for CASSLAGTGASYNEQFF.

The CDR3 sequence: CSVDNQARDRGWNEQFF. The DNA of the CDR3 is TGCAGCGTTGATAACCAAGCCCGGGACAGAGGATGGAATGAGCAGTTCTTC. V gene TRBV29-1 combines with J gene TRBJ2-1; 7 nucleotides match TRBD1. This CDR3 spans 17 amino acids. V lost 3 bases to trimming and J lost 7 bases; unmatched junction nucleotides: 18. CDR1 is SQVTM, CDR2 ANQGSEA, per germline.

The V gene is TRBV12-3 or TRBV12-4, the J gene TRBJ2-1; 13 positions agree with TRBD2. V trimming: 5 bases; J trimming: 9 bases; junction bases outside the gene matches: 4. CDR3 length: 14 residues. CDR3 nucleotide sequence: TGTGCCAGCAGTCAGACTAGCGGGGGGTCTGAGCAGTTCTTC. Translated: CASSQTSGGSEQFF.

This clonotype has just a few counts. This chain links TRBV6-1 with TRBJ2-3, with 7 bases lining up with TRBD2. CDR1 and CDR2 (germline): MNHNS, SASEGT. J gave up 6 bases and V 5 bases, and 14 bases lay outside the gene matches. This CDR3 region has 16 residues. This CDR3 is CASSRSGTISADTQYF. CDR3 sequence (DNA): TGTGCCAGCAGTCGATCCGGGACTATTTCTGCGGATACGCAGTATTTT.

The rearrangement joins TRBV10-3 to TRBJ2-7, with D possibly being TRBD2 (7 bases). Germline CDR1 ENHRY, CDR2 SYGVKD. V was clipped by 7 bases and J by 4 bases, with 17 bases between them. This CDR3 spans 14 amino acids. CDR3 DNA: TGTGCCATCACCCGGGGAGGGGGGGCTTACGAGCAGTACTTC. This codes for CAITRGGGAYEQYF.

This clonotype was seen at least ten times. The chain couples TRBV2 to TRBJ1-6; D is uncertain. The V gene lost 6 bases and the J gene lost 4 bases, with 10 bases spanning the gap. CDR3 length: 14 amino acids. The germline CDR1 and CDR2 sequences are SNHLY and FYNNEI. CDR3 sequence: CASSSGRYNSPLHF. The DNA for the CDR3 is TGTGCCAGCAGCTCCGGACGGTATAATTCACCCCTCCACTTT.

CDR3 nucleotide sequence: TGTGCCAGTAGTATAGGGAGTGAGCAGTTCTTC. Translation: CASSIGSEQFF. J is TRBJ2-1 and V is TRBV19; D call uncertain. This CDR3 comprises 11 residues. Per germline, CDR1 LNHDA and CDR2 SQIVND (reference sequence). V lost 1 base and J lost 9, with 4 bases in between.

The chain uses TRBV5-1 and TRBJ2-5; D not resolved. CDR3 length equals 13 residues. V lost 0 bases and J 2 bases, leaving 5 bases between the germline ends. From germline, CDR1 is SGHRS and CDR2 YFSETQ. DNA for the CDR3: TGCGCCAGCAGCTTGGTACAGCAAGAGACCCAGTACTTC. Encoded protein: CASSLVQQETQYF.

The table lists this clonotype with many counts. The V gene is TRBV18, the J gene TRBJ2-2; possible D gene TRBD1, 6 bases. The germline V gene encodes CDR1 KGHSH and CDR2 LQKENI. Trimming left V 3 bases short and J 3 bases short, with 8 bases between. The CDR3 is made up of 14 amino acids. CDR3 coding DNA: TGTGCCAGCTCACCGACAGGAGACACCGGGGAGCTGTTTTTT. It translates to CASSPTGDTGELFF.